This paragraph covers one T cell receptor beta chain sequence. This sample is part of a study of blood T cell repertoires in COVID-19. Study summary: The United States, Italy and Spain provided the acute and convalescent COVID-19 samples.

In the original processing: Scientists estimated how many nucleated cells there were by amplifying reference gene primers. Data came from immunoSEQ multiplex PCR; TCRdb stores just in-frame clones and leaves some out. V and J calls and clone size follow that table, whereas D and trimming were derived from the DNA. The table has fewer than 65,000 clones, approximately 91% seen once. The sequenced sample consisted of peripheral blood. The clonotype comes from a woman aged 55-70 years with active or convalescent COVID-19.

The chain's CDR3 is CASSPGQGGGNTIYF. DNA for the CDR3: TGCGCCAGCAGCCCGGGACAGGGGGGAGGAAACACCATATATTTT. The chain is built from TRBV5-1 and TRBJ1-3; 11 bases line up with TRBD1. Trimming at V came to 4 bases and at J to 4 bases, leaving 4 bases not matched to a gene. Germline values: CDR1 SGHRS, CDR2 YFSETQ. The CDR3 has 15 residues.